This T cell receptor beta chain was observed in a study of cytomegalovirus exposure and HLA in healthy donors. Study observations and caveats: When a later analysis was performed, an Asian-associated ancestry cluster reportedly had fewer N-insertions than the approximately 600-donor mean.

Comment on this clone: What it recognizes is unknown.

This CDR3 has 14 amino acids. V shed 5 bases and J 2 bases; nucleotides not matched to a gene: 4. The germline V gene encodes CDR1 SGHTA and CDR2 FQGNSA. Both 60 Vbeta primers and 13 Jbeta primers went into the PCR. Clones were sequenced by immunoSEQ multiplex PCR, and TCRdb holds only the in-frame ones, with some missing. This table holds about 180,000 clones, around 82% found once. The rearrangement uses TRBV7-2 and TRBJ2-5; 8 bases align to TRBD2. Specimen: PBMCs. This clonotype was sampled from a woman aged 30 to 39 in good health and CMV-seropositive. CDR3 nucleotides: TGTGCCAGCAGCGAGCGGGGGAATCAAGAGACCCAGTACTTC. Amino acids: CASSERGNQETQYF.